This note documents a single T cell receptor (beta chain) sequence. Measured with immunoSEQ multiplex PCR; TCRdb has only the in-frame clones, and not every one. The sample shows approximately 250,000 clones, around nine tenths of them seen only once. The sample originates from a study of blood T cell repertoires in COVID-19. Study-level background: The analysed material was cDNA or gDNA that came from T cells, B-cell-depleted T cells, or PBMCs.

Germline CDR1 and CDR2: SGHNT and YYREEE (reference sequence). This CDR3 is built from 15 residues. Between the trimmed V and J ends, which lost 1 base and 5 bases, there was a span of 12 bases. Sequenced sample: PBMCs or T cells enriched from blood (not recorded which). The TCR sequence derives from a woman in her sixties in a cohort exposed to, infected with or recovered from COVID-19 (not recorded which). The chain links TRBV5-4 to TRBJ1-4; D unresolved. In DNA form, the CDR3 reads TGTGCCAGCAGCTTGAAAACAACGGGGAATGAAAAACTGTTTTTT. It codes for CASSLKTTGNEKLFF.